This T cell receptor beta chain originates from a study of beta chain features in type 1 diabetes. The overall study: The samples had 100 million to 140 million sorted cells examined in all. Findings and caveats of the study: Patients with Type 1 diabetes showed moderately but significantly shorter TCRB CDR3s in all four CD4+ subsets.

The V and J ends lost 4 bases and 5 bases respectively, with 6 bases between them. There are 11 residues in the CDR3. CDR1 and CDR2 (germline): SQVTM, ANQGSEA. Since all of the isolated RNA was reverse transcribed, expressed TCRB transcripts were what got sequenced. The method was immunoSEQ multiplex PCR; TCRdb's version includes in-frame clones alone and lacks a portion of them. Among 200,000 to 300,000 clones, around an eighth were seen once, and the ten largest hold roughly 0.024%. This clone occurred a few times. Its antigen remains unidentified. What was sequenced was naive CD4+ T cells from blood. This receptor was obtained from a woman aged 40 to 55 in good health. The gene calls are TRBV29-1 and TRBJ1-3, with TRBD1 as a possible D gene (5 bases). The CDR3 reads CSVGQRNTIYF. The CDR3 DNA sequence: TGCAGCGTTGGACAGAGAAACACCATATATTTT.